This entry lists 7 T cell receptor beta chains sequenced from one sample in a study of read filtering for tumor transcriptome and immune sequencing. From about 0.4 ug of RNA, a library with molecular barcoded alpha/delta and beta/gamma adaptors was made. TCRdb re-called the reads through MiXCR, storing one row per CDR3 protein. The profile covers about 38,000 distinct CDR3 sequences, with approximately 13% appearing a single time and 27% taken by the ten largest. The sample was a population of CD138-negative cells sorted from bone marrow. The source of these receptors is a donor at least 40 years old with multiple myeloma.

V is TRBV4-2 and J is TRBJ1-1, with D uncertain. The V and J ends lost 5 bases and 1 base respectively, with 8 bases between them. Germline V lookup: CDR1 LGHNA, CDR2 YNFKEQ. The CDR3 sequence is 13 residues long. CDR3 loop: CASSKSTNTEAFF. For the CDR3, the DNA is TGTGCCAGCAGCAAATCGACGAACACTGAAGCTTTCTTT.

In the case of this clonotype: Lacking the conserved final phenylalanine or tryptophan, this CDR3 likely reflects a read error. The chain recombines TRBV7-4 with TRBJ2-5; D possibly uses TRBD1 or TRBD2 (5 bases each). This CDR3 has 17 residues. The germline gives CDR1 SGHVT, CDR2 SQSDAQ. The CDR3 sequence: CASSLARGRRGQEPQYL. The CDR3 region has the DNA TGTGCCAGCAGCTTAGCTCGAGGGAGAAGGGGTCAAGAGCCCCAGTACCTC.

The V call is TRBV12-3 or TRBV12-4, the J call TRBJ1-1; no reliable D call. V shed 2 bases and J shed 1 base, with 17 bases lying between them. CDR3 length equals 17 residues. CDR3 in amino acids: CASSLKARDLGNTEAFF. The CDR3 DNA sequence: TGTGCCAGCAGTTTAAAGGCCAGAGACCTTGGGAACACTGAAGCTTTCTTT.

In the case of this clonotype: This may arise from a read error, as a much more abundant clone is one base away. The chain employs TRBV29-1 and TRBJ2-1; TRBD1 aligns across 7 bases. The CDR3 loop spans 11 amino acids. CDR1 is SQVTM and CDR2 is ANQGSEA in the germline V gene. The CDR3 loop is CRGDSYNGQFF. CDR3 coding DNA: TGCAGGGGGGACAGCTACAATGGGCAGTTCTTC.

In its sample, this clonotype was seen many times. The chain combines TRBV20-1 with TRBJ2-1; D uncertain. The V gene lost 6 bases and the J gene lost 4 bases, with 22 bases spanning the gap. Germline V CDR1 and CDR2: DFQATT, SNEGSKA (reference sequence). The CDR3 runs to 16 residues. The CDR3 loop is CSAPPWLQDNYNEQFF. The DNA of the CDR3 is TGCAGTGCCCCACCTTGGCTGCAAGACAATTACAATGAGCAGTTCTTC.

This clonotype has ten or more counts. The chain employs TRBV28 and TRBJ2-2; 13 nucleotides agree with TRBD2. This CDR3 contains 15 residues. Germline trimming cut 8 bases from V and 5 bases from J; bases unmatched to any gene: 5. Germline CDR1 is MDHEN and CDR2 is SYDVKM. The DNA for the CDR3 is TGTGCCAGCGTGACTAGCGGGAGGTTTACCGGGGAGCTGTTTTTT. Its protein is CASVTSGRFTGELFF. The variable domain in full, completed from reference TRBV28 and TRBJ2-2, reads DVKVTQSSRYLVKRTGEKVFLECVQDMDHENMFWYRQDPGLGLRLIYFSYDVKMKEKGDIPEGYSVSREKKERFSLILESASTNQTSMYLCASVTSGRFTGELFFGEGSRLTVL.

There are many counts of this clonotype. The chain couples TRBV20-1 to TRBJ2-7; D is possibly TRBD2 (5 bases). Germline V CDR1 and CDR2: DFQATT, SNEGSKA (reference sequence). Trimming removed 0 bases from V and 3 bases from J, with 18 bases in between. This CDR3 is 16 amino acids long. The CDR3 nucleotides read TGCAGTGCTAGAGAGGTTCGAAAGCGGACCAACTACGAGCAGTACTTC. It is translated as CSAREVRKRTNYEQYF.